This T cell receptor (beta chain) emerged from a study of blood T cell repertoires in COVID-19. Germline CDR1 is SGHTS and CDR2 is YDEGEE. V lost 0 bases and J 8 bases, leaving 14 bases between the germline ends. The CDR3 runs to 15 residues. Data came from immunoSEQ multiplex PCR; TCRdb stores just in-frame clones and leaves some out. The table has 200,000 to 300,000 clones, 86% seen once; the top ten hold about 9.2%. What was sequenced was peripheral blood. This clonotype was obtained from a man aged 35 to 55 who had recovered from COVID-19. The chain uses TRBV5-8 and TRBJ2-2; TRBD2 is a possible D gene (6 bases). CDR3 in DNA: TGTGCCAGCAGCTTGGTTACCGGGGGACTGGGGGAGCTGTTTTTT. Its protein is CASSLVTGGLGELFF.